A single sample is the source of the 23 T cell receptor beta chains below, sequenced in a study of blood T cells in healthy people across ages. It was with a sample-barcoded 5' primer and a J-beta primer mix that a second PCR of roughly 7 to 12 cycles was run. In TCRdb, the 5' RACE reads were re-called with MiXCR into one record per CDR3 protein. The sample comprises approximately 850,000 distinct CDR3 sequences, over 45% of which are singletons, and around 22% rests with the top ten. The sequenced sample consisted of blood. These receptors all come from a man aged 30-40 years in good health.

This clonotype was counted a few times. The V and J genes are TRBV4-3 and TRBJ2-4, with TRBD1 matching 7 bases. The J call may be in error: the DNA end matches TRBJ2-7 better. Germline values: CDR1 LGHNA, CDR2 YSLEER. The CDR3 has 16 amino acids. CDR3 region: CASSQDLGGSPYEQYF. CDR3 coding DNA: TGCGCCAGCAGCCAAGATCTAGGGGGCAGTCCCTACGAGCAGTACTTC.

The V call is TRBV27, the J call TRBJ1-1; 10 bases are shared with TRBD1. J lost 11 bases, V lost 5 bases, and 17 bases had no gene match. CDR1 is MNHEY, CDR2 SMNVEV, per germline (reference sequence). This CDR3 is built from 16 residues. CDR3 loop: CASSPQLGTGERGAFF. The CDR3 bases are TGTGCCAGCAGTCCTCAGTTGGGGACAGGGGAAAGGGGGGCTTTCTTT.

As to this clonotype: A read error may account for a junction end that differs from germline. The chain links TRBV29-1 to TRBJ2-1; 10 bases are shared with TRBD2. The CDR3 extends over 17 amino acids. CDR1 and CDR2 (germline): SQVTM, ANQGSEA. The CDR3 sequence is CGVVRLAGASSYNEQFF. The DNA of the CDR3 is TGCGGCGTTGTTCGGCTAGCGGGGGCTAGCTCCTACAATGAGCAGTTCTTC.

This clonotype was detected a few times. V gene TRBV20-1 combines with J gene TRBJ1-5, with a weak D call TRBD1 (5 bases). This CDR3 is 13 amino acids long. Germline CDR1 and CDR2: DFQATT and SNEGSKA (reference sequence). This CDR3 is CGFLGPNNQPQHF. The DNA of the CDR3 is TGCGGTTTCTTGGGACCGAACAATCAGCCCCAGCATTTT.

The gene calls are TRBV6-1 and TRBJ2-1; possibly TRBD2 for D (6 bases). The V and J ends lost 5 bases and 4 bases respectively, with 21 bases between them. CDR1 MNHNS and CDR2 SASEGT come from the germline V gene. This CDR3 is built from 17 residues. DNA of the CDR3: TGTGCCAGCAGTATGAACGTTCTAAGCGGGCCGTACAATGAGCAGTTCTTC. Amino acids: CASSMNVLSGPYNEQFF.

This clonotype has a handful of counts. The chain is built from TRBV27 and TRBJ2-1; D uncertain. Germline values: CDR1 MNHEY, CDR2 SMNVEV (reference sequence). The CDR3 extends over 15 amino acids. V lost 3 bases and J lost 2, with 11 bases in between. This CDR3 reads CASSLRSEPYNEQFF. CDR3 nucleotide sequence: TGTGCCAGCAGTTTGCGGTCGGAGCCCTACAATGAGCAGTTCTTC.

The rearrangement joins TRBV9 to TRBJ2-1; 12 bases are a match to TRBD2. This CDR3 spans 17 amino acids. CDR1 is SGDLS and CDR2 is YYNGEE in the germline V gene. With 0 bases clipped from V and 8 bases from J, the junction kept 9 bases outside the gene matches. The CDR3 loop reads CASSVEGLAGGPDEQFF. For the CDR3, the DNA is TGTGCCAGCAGCGTAGAAGGGCTAGCGGGAGGGCCGGATGAGCAGTTCTTC.

With regard to this clonotype: The germline gene is not matched at one end of the junction; a read error may be the cause. The CDR3 is CANSLGLESNTQYF. The CDR3 nucleotides are TGTGCCAACAGCCTCGGACTAGAATCAAATACGCAGTATTTT. The rearrangement joins TRBV3-1 to TRBJ2-3; 7 bases align to TRBD2. Germline V gene sequence: CDR1 LGHDT, CDR2 YNNKEL (reference sequence). The CDR3 covers 14 residues.

V gene TRBV20-1 combines with J gene TRBJ1-1; 10 bases map to TRBD1. CDR1 is DFQATT and CDR2 is SNEGSKA in the germline V gene (reference sequence). Trimming at V came to 1 base and at J to 4 bases, leaving 9 bases not matched to a gene. The length of the CDR3 is 16 residues. CDR3 sequence (DNA): TGCAGTGCTAGAGTCCCGGGACAGGGGCAGGGCACTGAAGCTTTCTTT. Translation: CSARVPGQGQGTEAFF.

This clonotype has a handful of counts. The chain has TRBV7-2 and TRBJ2-7; TRBD1 matches 10 bases. The length of the CDR3 is 16 residues. Per the germline V gene, CDR1 is SGHTA and CDR2 is FQGNSA. V gave up 1 base and J gave up 2 bases; unmatched junction bases: 5. The CDR3 nucleotides read TGTGCCAGCAGCTTAGTGGCCGGGACAGGGGCCTACGAGCAGTACTTC. It codes for CASSLVAGTGAYEQYF.

V gene TRBV28 combines with J gene TRBJ2-1; TRBD2 matches 9 bases. Trimming cost V 6 bases and J 7 bases; bases outside gene matches: 7. Germline CDR1 and CDR2: MDHEN and SYDVKM. The CDR3 contains 14 residues. DNA for the CDR3: TGTGCCAGCAGGGGTAGCGGGAGCCTGAATGAGCAGTTCTTC. Protein sequence: CASRGSGSLNEQFF.

V gene TRBV20-1 combines with J gene TRBJ2-7, with 7 bases lining up with TRBD1. This CDR3 is 12 amino acids long. The trim removed 4 bases at V and 3 bases at J, leaving 3 bases unmatched. Germline CDR1 DFQATT, CDR2 SNEGSKA (reference sequence). CDR3 amino acids: CSANYRGYEQYF. The CDR3 bases are TGCAGTGCTAATTACAGGGGCTACGAGCAGTACTTC.

The V call is TRBV6-5, the J call TRBJ2-2, with D tentatively TRBD1 or TRBD2 (5 bases each). The V gene's germline CDR1 is MNHEY and CDR2 SVGAGI. The V gene lost 0 bases and the J gene lost 5 bases, with 13 bases spanning the gap. The CDR3 runs to 16 residues. The CDR3 nucleotides are TGTGCCAGCAGTTACTCGATGGGACGTCGGACCGGGGAGCTGTTTTTT. Translated, it gives CASSYSMGRRTGELFF.

This chain links TRBV24-1 with TRBJ2-1, with 9 bases identical to TRBD1. With 3 bases clipped from V and 8 bases from J, the junction kept 4 bases outside the gene matches. The CDR3 runs 14 residues. From germline, CDR1 is KGHDR and CDR2 SFDVKD. In nucleotides, the CDR3 is TGTGCCACCAGTGATCCGAGGACAGGGGATGAGCAGTTCTTC. Protein sequence: CATSDPRTGDEQFF.

V gene TRBV7-2 combines with J gene TRBJ2-7, with 10 bases matching TRBD2. With V trimmed by 1 base and J by 3 bases, 6 bases remained unmatched. CDR3 length: 16 amino acids. In germline, CDR1 is SGHTA, CDR2 FQGNSA. The CDR3 here is CASSLGGLARIYEQYF. The CDR3 nucleotides are TGTGCCAGCAGCTTAGGGGGACTAGCGAGGATCTACGAGCAGTACTTC. Based on the CDR3 plus reference TRBV7-2 and TRBJ2-7, the full variable domain is GAGVSQSPSNKVTEKGKDVELRCDPISGHTALYWYRQSLGQGLEFLIYFQGNSAPDKSGLPSDRFSAERTGGSVSTLTIQRTQQEDSAVYLCASSLGGLARIYEQYFGPGTRLTVT.

Details on this clonotype: A junction end diverges from the germline sequence, so it may reflect a read error. J is TRBJ2-3 and V is TRBV2; TRBD1 agrees at 7 bases. CDR3 size: 13 residues. Germline V CDR1 and CDR2: SNHLY, FYNNEI. The CDR3 DNA reads TGTGCCAGCAGTCCTAGGGGGACAGATATGCAGTATTTT. Amino acid sequence: CASSPRGTDMQYF.

V and J are TRBV11-1 and TRBJ1-5, with 7 bases aligning to TRBD1. CDR3 length: 15 amino acids. V trimming: 5 bases; J trimming: 2 bases; junction bases outside the gene matches: 6. The germline V gene encodes CDR1 SGHAT and CDR2 FQDESV (reference sequence). The CDR3 DNA sequence: TGTGCCAGCAGCCCAGGGGGGAGCGGCAATCAGCCCCAGCATTTT. Translation gives CASSPGGSGNQPQHF.

Written as DNA, the CDR3 is TGTGCCAGCAGCCAAGATCTGGGGGTTTGGAACACTGAAGCTTTCTTT. It translates to CASSQDLGVWNTEAFF. This chain uses TRBV14 with TRBJ1-1; D is perhaps TRBD1 (5 bases). With 0 bases removed from V and 1 base from J, the gap between germline ends came to 12 bases. The CDR3 covers 16 residues. CDR1 is SGHDN and CDR2 is FVKESK in the germline V gene.

This clonotype was found many times. This rearrangement joins TRBV11-2 to TRBJ2-7; D remains unclear. Germline loops: CDR1 SGHAT, CDR2 FQNNGV. With 5 bases removed from V and 1 base from J, the gap between germline ends came to 12 bases. The CDR3 runs 14 residues. CDR3 coding DNA: TGTGCCAGCAGCCCGACCGGCCGTTCCTACGAGCAGTACTTC. As protein: CASSPTGRSYEQYF.

The chain joins TRBV5-5 to TRBJ2-7; TRBD2 agrees at 8 bases. V lost 1 base to trimming and J lost 4 bases; unmatched junction nucleotides: 4. Germline CDR1 reads SGHKS; CDR2 reads YYEKEE (reference sequence). This CDR3 has 14 amino acids. This CDR3 is CASSLLTSGYEQYF. The CDR3 bases are TGTGCCAGCAGCTTGCTTACTAGCGGTTACGAGCAGTACTTC.

The V gene is TRBV11-2, the J gene TRBJ1-4, with D unresolved. Germline CDR1 SGHAT, CDR2 FQNNGV. V shed 0 bases and J shed 5 bases, with 10 bases lying between them. This CDR3 is built from 15 residues. The CDR3 DNA sequence: TGTGCCAGCAGCTTAGACGGAGGATGGAATGAAAAACTGTTTTTT. The encoded protein is CASSLDGGWNEKLFF.

The chain employs TRBV5-1 and TRBJ2-1, with TRBD2 matching 8 bases. The ends lost 5 bases at V and 7 bases at J; junction bases unmatched: 8. This CDR3 is built from 14 residues. Germline V CDR1 and CDR2: SGHRS, YFSETQ. The CDR3: CASRRGAGVNEQFF. As DNA, the CDR3 is TGCGCCAGCAGGAGAGGAGCGGGAGTTAATGAGCAGTTCTTC.

This clonotype has only one observation. The chain uses TRBV29-1 and TRBJ2-7; TRBD1 is a possible D gene (5 bases). Germline assignment: CDR1 SQVTM and CDR2 ANQGSEA. V lost 3 bases, J lost 2 bases, and 14 bases lay in between. The CDR3 sequence is 14 residues long. The CDR3 region is CSVESVGRPYEQYF. DNA for the CDR3: TGCAGCGTTGAGTCGGTGGGGCGGCCCTACGAGCAGTACTTC.